These 3 T cell receptor beta chains share one sample of origin, sequenced in a study of shared clonotypes between healthy human individuals. CD45RO negativity and positive selection for CCR7 defined naive CD8 cells, a population that excluded terminally differentiated effector memory CD45RA+ cells. The data were produced by immunoSEQ multiplex PCR, yet TCRdb's version contains in-frame clones alone and is incomplete. The sample shows about 2 million clones, approximately 94% of them seen only once. The sequenced material came from naive CD8+ T cells sorted from blood. These receptors all stem from a man between 18 and 35 years old in good health.

The rearrangement joins TRBV29-1 to TRBJ1-1; TRBD1 might be the D (5 bases). The CDR3 totals 14 residues. Trimming pared 5 bases from V and 1 base from J, leaving 14 bases between. CDR1 and CDR2 (germline): SQVTM, ANQGSEA. CDR3 DNA sequence: TGCAGCGTTCCCACGGGACTCCAGAACACTGAAGCTTTCTTT. This codes for CSVPTGLQNTEAFF.

This chain uses TRBV4-1 with TRBJ2-7; 10 bases are a match to TRBD1. The CDR3 length is 15 residues. J gave up 1 base and V 5 bases, and 5 bases lay outside the gene matches. Germline CDR1 and CDR2: MGHRA and YSYEKL. CDR3 protein: CASSARDRGSYEQYF. In DNA form, the CDR3 reads TGCGCCAGCAGCGCCCGGGACAGGGGATCCTACGAGCAGTACTTC.

The chain carries TRBV7-6 and TRBJ2-2; 10 nucleotides line up with TRBD2. The CDR3 is 22 amino acids. Unmatched junction bases numbered 19, after V lost 1 base and J lost 2 bases. The germline CDR1 and CDR2 sequences are SGHVS and FNYEAQ. The CDR3 region is CASSLDPPILAGPMGNTGELFF. The CDR3 nucleotides read TGTGCCAGCAGCTTAGATCCACCCATACTAGCGGGGCCGATGGGAAACACCGGGGAGCTGTTTTTT.